These 2 T cell receptor beta chains came from one sample sequenced in a study of blood T cell repertoires in COVID-19. Sequenced by immunoSEQ multiplex PCR; TCRdb stores in-frame clones only, minus some. This table has roughly 42,000 clones, almost 90% appearing once. The sample consisted of peripheral blood. The receptors were gathered from a man aged 50-59 years with active COVID-19.

V is TRBV18 and J is TRBJ1-3; 8 positions agree with TRBD1. Per the germline V gene, CDR1 is KGHSH and CDR2 is LQKENI. Losses at the gene ends were 4 bases for V and 8 bases for J; bases not matched to a gene: 19. The CDR3 is 18 residues long. In nucleotides, the CDR3 is TGTGCCAGCTCACTAAACACGGTCGGGGACAGGAGATCGGACACCATATATTTT. Translated, it gives CASSLNTVGDRRSDTIYF.

This clone was picked up a small number of times. V usage is TRBV6-4 and J usage is TRBJ2-7; 7 nucleotides agree with TRBD1. The ends lost 2 bases at V and 7 bases at J; junction bases unmatched: 5. CDR1 is MRHNA, CDR2 SNTAGT, per germline. This CDR3 is built from 13 residues. Here the CDR3 reads CASSDRDSGEQYF. The CDR3 DNA is TGTGCCAGCAGTGACCGGGACAGTGGGGAGCAGTACTTC.